This TCR beta chain was found in a study of CDR3 diversity in severe acne. V lost 5 bases to trimming and J lost 4 bases; unmatched junction nucleotides: 4. Germline loops: CDR1 SGHRS, CDR2 YFSETQ. This CDR3 comprises 15 residues. Each CDR3 protein is one row after TCRdb ran MiXCR on the PCR reads. The table lists approximately 84,000 distinct CDR3 sequences, 45% to 60% of them singletons. The origin of this receptor is a male donor in good health, without acne. The sample consisted of blood. The chain has TRBV5-1 and TRBJ2-3, with 13 bases identical to TRBD2. CDR3 sequence: CASRLAGGRSDTQYF. The CDR3 coding sequence is TGCGCCAGCAGACTAGCGGGGGGGCGGTCAGATACGCAGTATTTT. Full variable domain (rest looked up from reference TRBV5-1 and TRBJ2-3): KAGVTQTPRYLIKTRGQQVTLSCSPISGHRSVSWYQQTPGQGLQFLFEYFSETQRNKGNFPGRFSGRQFSNSRSEMNVSTLELGDSALYLCASRLAGGRSDTQYFGPGTRLTVL.